The present entry profiles one T cell receptor beta chain with its context. The source of the sample is a study of blood T cell repertoires in COVID-19. Overall study: There were acute and convalescent COVID-19 samples, and they came from the United States, Italy and Spain. The cDNA or gDNA used as material had been derived from T cells, B-cell-depleted T cells, or PBMCs.

Per germline, CDR1 SQVTM and CDR2 ANQGSEA. CDR3 length: 14 residues. The V segment lost 1 base and the J segment 7 bases; nucleotides outside the gene matches: 7. Under the authors' procedure: Using reference gene primer amplification, nucleated cell counts were estimated. Libraries were prepared by immunoSEQ multiplex PCR; TCRdb keeps only in-frame clonotypes and omits some of them. D and trimming come from the DNA, and the V and J calls and clone size come from that table. Counted here are more than 150,000 clones, approximately 84% occurring once; the ten biggest clones make up approximately 14%. The J gene is TRBJ2-7, the V gene TRBV29-1, with TRBD2 identical over 10 bases. The TCR originated in a man younger than 35 with active or convalescent COVID-19. The source material was peripheral blood. The CDR3 DNA is TGCAGCGTTGAAGGAGCGGGGGGGCCTCGAGAGCAGTACTTC. Translating it yields CSVEGAGGPREQYF.